This TCR beta chain comes out of a study of cytomegalovirus exposure and HLA in healthy donors. PCR used 60 Vbeta primers and 13 Jbeta primers. Using immunoSEQ multiplex PCR, the repertoire was profiled, and TCRdb retains in-frame clones only, with some absent. Of 84,000 or so clones in the sample, around four fifths were seen once. CDR1 MDHEN and CDR2 SYDVKM come from the germline V gene. The trim removed 7 bases at V and 1 base at J, leaving 7 bases unmatched. CDR3 length: 15 amino acids. The gene calls are TRBV28 and TRBJ1-2; TRBD1 matches 9 bases. Sequences were obtained from PBMCs. This receptor was identified in a boy between 10 and 17 years old in good health and CMV-seronegative. Here the CDR3 reads CASNLRTGVNYGYTF. CDR3 nucleotides: TGTGCCAGCAACTTGAGGACAGGGGTTAACTATGGCTACACCTTC.